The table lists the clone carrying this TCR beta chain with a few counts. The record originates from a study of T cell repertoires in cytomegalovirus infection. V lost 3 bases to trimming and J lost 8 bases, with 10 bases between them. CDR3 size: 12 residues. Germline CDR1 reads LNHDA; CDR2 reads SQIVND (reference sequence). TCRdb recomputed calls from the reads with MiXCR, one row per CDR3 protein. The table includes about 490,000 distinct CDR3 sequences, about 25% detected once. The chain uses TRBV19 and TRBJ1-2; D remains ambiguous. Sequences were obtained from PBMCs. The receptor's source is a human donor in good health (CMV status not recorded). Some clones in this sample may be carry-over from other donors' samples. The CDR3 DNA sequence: TGTGCCAGTAGTATCGAGGGTCGCGGCTACACCTTC. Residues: CASSIEGRGYTF.